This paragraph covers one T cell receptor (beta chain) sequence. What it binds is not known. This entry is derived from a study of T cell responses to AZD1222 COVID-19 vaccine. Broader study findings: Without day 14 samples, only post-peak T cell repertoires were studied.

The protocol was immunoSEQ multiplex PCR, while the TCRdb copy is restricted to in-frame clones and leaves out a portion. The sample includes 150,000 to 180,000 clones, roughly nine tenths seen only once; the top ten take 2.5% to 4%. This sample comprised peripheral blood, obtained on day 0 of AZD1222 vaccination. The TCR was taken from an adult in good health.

The CDR3 loop is CASSPAGVVTGELFF. In nucleotides, the CDR3 is TGTGCCAGCAGCCCAGCGGGGGTTGTAACCGGGGAGCTGTTTTTT. The V and J genes are TRBV6-2 or TRBV6-3 and TRBJ2-2; 8 positions agree with TRBD2. J lost 5 bases, V lost 6 bases, and 8 bases had no gene match. CDR3 length equals 15 residues. CDR1 and CDR2 (germline): MNHEY, SVGEGT.